This T cell receptor (beta chain) was recovered during a study of T-cell memory formation after mild COVID-19. Study results and caveats: Clones shrinking between day 15 and 85 showed a balanced CD4/CD8 split, and those that grew later tilted toward CD4+.

Germline assignment: CDR1 SGHRS and CDR2 YFSETQ. The ends were cut back, 1 base at V and 4 bases at J, with 9 bases in the middle. The CDR3 has 14 residues. This clonotype has a handful of counts. Its target is unknown. TCR alpha and TCR beta cDNA libraries carrying sample barcodes and UMIs came from 5'RACE with constant-segment primers. TCRdb used MiXCR to reprocess the 5' RACE reads, holding one entry per CDR3 protein. The sample holds approximately 340,000 distinct CDR3 sequences; around a sixth are singletons and the top ten take under 25%. This chain connects TRBV5-1 to TRBJ1-5; a weak D match, TRBD1 (5 bases). The TCR was taken from a man between 18 and 29 years old who had mild COVID-19 (a few samples of this study predate the infection). Cell type and time point are not known. The specimen sequenced was PBMCs or a T cell subset sorted from them (not recorded which). The CDR3 DNA is TGCGCCAGCAGCTTGACGGGGGAGAATCAGCCCCAGCATTTT. Protein sequence: CASSLTGENQPQHF.